This T cell receptor (beta chain) was captured by sequencing in a study of graft-versus-host responses after intestinal transplantation (dated by TCRdb to about 2021). For the wider study: Multivisceral, liver-intestinal, or isolated intestinal transplants were received by the recipients. The cohort enrolled under 30 intestinal transplant recipients, one of whom was a retransplant, and a few patients without pretransplant specimens were excluded. Every recipient was given anti-thymocyte globulin induction, then maintenance tacrolimus and steroids for approximately 3 years. A peak of at least 4% donor T cells among recipient peripheral blood mononuclear cells was the definition used for donor T cell macrochimerism. Rather than being sequenced by the commercial service, samples from a few later patients were sequenced in-house on an Illumina MiSeq and processed with MiXCR. Alloreactive clones were identified by sequencing pre-transplant mixed lymphocyte reaction products and comparing them with unstimulated pre-transplant donor and recipient T cells. Graft-versus-host and host-versus-graft alloreactive T cell clones were tracked in the graft, circulation and bone marrow after intestinal transplantation using bulk TCR-beta CDR3 sequencing. Broader findings and caveats from the paper: The conclusions were limited by the relatively low number and heterogeneity of the intestinal transplant patients. High GvH to HvG T cell clonal ratios were observed in the allografts of patients with donor T cell macrochimerism. GvH clones turned up in recipient bone marrow, with some appearing earlier in ileal mucosa or blood, a pattern consistent with an intestinal mucosal origin. Early after transplant, peak levels of circulating GvH clones were found to be associated with declines in HvG clones.

On this clone: This receptor's antigen is unknown. It has no much larger one-base neighbor in the sample; base qualities were not kept.

The time point label for this specimen denotes: cells obtained before transplantation from donor or recipient. CD3+CD4+ and CD3+CD8+ populations were FACS-sorted from unstimulated pre-transplant donor and recipient cells taken from spleen or lymph nodes. CDR1 and CDR2 (SGHDT, YYEEEE) derive from the germline V gene. The CDR3 runs 13 residues from the cysteine to the phenylalanine. CDR3 DNA is the only sequence kept; it has 39 bases, read in frame from the first base. V is shortened by 0 bases, J by 5 bases, and the region joining them spans 8 bases. Library construction relied on the immunoSEQ multiplex PCR assay. For most patients, genomic DNA was isolated using the Qiagen DNeasy Blood and Tissue Kit and was shipped frozen to Adaptive Biotechnologies for TCR sequencing. For most patients, high-throughput TCR-beta CDR3 sequencing of genomic DNA was performed by Adaptive Biotechnologies. Concerning the study's data processing: Adaptive's ImmunoSEQ software supplied the TCR sequencing data for about 18 patients, while MiXCR and VDJtools were used to process a few other patients. CD4 versus CD8 sorting errors were corrected by removing sequences found in both subsets at a frequency ratio below 5:1. CDR3 nucleotide sequences shared by donor and recipient were removed because the origin of these sequences could not be assigned. Alloreactive clones required at least 2-fold expansion over unstimulated cells and minimum CFSE-low frequency of 0.002% (template counts) or 0.001% (read counts). Mappable clones were those detected in sequenced pre-transplant spleen, lymph node, or MLR CFSE-low populations of the donor or recipient. The cumulative frequency of alloreactive clones was calculated as a percentage of all sequences, weighted by copy number. In TCRdb, the immuneACCESS table is reduced to in-frame sequences with V and J assigned. These tables do not hold every clone; where another copy was compared, an unresolved V gene accounts for under half, and the others remain unexplained. V, J and clone size reflect that table, while D and trimming were determined from the DNA. This sample gives nearly 95,000 clones in total; just over 90% of them show up just once. Together, the top ten hold 2% to 2.5% of the sample.

This material consisted of unstimulated CD8+ T cells sorted from spleen or lymph node cells, taken before intestinal transplant. The sequence derives from a human donor who received an intestinal transplant. Recombination linked TRBV5-6 to TRBJ2-5; a tentative D call is TRBD2 (7 bases match). The DNA reads TGTGCCAGCAGCTTGGAGGGGGGGGAGACCCAGTACTTC. The encoded protein is CASSLEGGETQYF.